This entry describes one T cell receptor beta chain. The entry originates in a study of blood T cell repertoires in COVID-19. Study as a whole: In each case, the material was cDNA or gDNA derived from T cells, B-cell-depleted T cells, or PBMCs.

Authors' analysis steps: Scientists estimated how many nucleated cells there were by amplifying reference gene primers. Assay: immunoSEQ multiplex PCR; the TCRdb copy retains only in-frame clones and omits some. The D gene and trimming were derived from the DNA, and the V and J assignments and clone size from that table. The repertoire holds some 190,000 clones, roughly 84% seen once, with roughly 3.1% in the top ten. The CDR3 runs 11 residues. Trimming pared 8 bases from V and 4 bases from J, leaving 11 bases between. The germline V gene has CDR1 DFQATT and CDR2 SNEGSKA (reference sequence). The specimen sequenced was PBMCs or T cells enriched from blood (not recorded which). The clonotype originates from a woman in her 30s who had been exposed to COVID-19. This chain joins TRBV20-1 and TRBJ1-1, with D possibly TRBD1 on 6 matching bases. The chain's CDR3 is CSRGGGTEAFF. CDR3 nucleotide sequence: TGCAGTAGGGGGGGAGGCACTGAAGCTTTCTTT.